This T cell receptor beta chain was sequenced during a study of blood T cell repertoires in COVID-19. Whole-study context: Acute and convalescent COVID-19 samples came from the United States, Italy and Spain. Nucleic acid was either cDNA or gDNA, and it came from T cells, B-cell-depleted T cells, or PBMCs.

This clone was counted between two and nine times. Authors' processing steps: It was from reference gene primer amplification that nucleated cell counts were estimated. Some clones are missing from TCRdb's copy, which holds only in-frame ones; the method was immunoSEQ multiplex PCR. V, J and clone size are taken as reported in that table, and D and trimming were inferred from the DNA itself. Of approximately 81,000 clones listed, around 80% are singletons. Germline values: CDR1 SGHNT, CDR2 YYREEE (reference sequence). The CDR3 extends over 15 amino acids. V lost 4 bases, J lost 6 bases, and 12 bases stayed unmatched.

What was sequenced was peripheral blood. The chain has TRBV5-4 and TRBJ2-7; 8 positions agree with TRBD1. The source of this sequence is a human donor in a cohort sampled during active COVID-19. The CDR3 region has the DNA TGTGCCAGCAGCGAAGGACAGGGAGGAGTCGGCGAGCAGTACTTC. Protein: CASSEGQGGVGEQYF.